The rows below give T cell receptor beta chains drawn from one sample of a study of blood T cell repertoires in COVID-19. TCRdb's table, derived via immunoSEQ multiplex PCR, lists solely in-frame clones and lacks some. In the table there are approximately 360,000 clones, over 80% of which are singletons. The specimen was PBMCs or T cells enriched from blood (not recorded which). The receptors here all came from a woman between 45 and 65 years old who had recovered from COVID-19. Both conserved end residues are part of each CDR3. The order of the fields is clone size, D gene, V gene, J gene, CDR3 protein, CDR3 DNA. A D gene is named only where the DNA matches it firmly. Clone size is stated in some rows and not others, as once, few, many or a class when expanded.

abundance: NA; d_gene: NA; v_gene: TRBV7-9; j_gene: TRBJ1-1; CDR3aa: CASSLAARLGLTGTEAFF; CDR3nt: TGTGCCAGCAGCTTAGCGGCCAGACTAGGGCTTACTGGAACTGAAGCTTTCTTT
abundance: NA; d_gene: TRBD1; v_gene: TRBV5-5; j_gene: TRBJ1-2; CDR3aa: CASSWDRGTYGYTF; CDR3nt: TGTGCCAGCAGCTGGGACAGGGGGACCTATGGCTACACCTTC
abundance: NA; d_gene: TRBD1; v_gene: TRBV11-2; j_gene: TRBJ1-2; CDR3aa: CASSSLYRGQGRPYGYTF; CDR3nt: TGTGCCAGCAGCTCCTTATACAGAGGACAGGGAAGACCCTATGGCTACACCTTC
abundance: once; d_gene: NA; v_gene: TRBV7-9; j_gene: TRBJ2-1; CDR3aa: CASSLDGIASYNEQFF; CDR3nt: TGTGCCAGCAGCTTAGACGGTATCGCCTCCTACAATGAGCAGTTCTTC
abundance: NA; d_gene: TRBD2; v_gene: TRBV19; j_gene: TRBJ2-3; CDR3aa: CASSDAGGITDTQYF; CDR3nt: TGTGCCAGTAGTGACGCGGGAGGGATCACAGATACGCAGTATTTT
abundance: NA; d_gene: NA; v_gene: TRBV4-2; j_gene: TRBJ1-4; CDR3aa: CASSQDLRRSEATWNEKLFF; CDR3nt: TGTGCCAGCAGCCAAGATCTAAGGAGGTCTGAGGCAACTTGGAATGAAAAACTGTTTTTT
abundance: NA; d_gene: NA; v_gene: TRBV5-5; j_gene: TRBJ1-1; CDR3aa: CASSLYQGATEAFF; CDR3nt: TGTGCCAGCAGCTTGTACCAGGGTGCCACTGAAGCTTTCTTT
abundance: once; d_gene: NA; v_gene: TRBV18; j_gene: TRBJ2-7; CDR3aa: CASSPGQGNYEQYF; CDR3nt: TGTGCCAGCTCACCCGGGCAGGGAAACTACGAGCAGTACTTC
abundance: once; d_gene: TRBD1; v_gene: TRBV29-1; j_gene: TRBJ2-1; CDR3aa: CSVEEYRGTVRENPYNEQFF; CDR3nt: TGCAGCGTTGAAGAGTACAGGGGAACAGTGAGGGAGAACCCCTACAATGAGCAGTTCTTC
abundance: NA; d_gene: TRBD1; v_gene: TRBV6-5; j_gene: TRBJ1-1; CDR3aa: CASSSYRGRGTEAFF; CDR3nt: TGTGCCAGCAGTTCATACAGGGGGCGCGGCACTGAAGCTTTCTTT
abundance: few; d_gene: NA; v_gene: TRBV2; j_gene: TRBJ1-1; CDR3aa: CASSGVGRDTEAFF; CDR3nt: TGTGCCAGCAGTGGGGTTGGCAGGGACACTGAAGCTTTCTTT
abundance: NA; d_gene: NA; v_gene: TRBV5-1; j_gene: TRBJ2-2; CDR3aa: CASSTDSITGELFF; CDR3nt: TGCGCCAGCAGCACTGACAGCATCACCGGGGAGCTGTTTTTT
abundance: NA; d_gene: TRBD2; v_gene: TRBV7-2; j_gene: TRBJ2-3; CDR3aa: CASSLAQLAGGNTQYF; CDR3nt: TGTGCCAGCAGCTTAGCGCAACTAGCGGGGGGGAATACGCAGTATTTT
abundance: NA; d_gene: TRBD2; v_gene: TRBV5-1; j_gene: TRBJ2-3; CDR3aa: CASSPRTSGGTGTQYF; CDR3nt: TGCGCCAGCAGCCCGCGGACTAGCGGGGGTACTGGTACGCAGTATTTT
abundance: NA; d_gene: NA; v_gene: TRBV24-1; j_gene: TRBJ2-1; CDR3aa: CATSDSRTIYNEQFF; CDR3nt: TGTGCCACCAGTGACAGTCGCACAATTTACAATGAGCAGTTCTTC
abundance: once; d_gene: TRBD2; v_gene: TRBV2; j_gene: TRBJ2-2; CDR3aa: CASKQTSGGTGELFF; CDR3nt: TGTGCCAGCAAACAAACTAGCGGGGGGACCGGGGAGCTGTTTTTT
abundance: NA; d_gene: NA; v_gene: TRBV18; j_gene: TRBJ2-7; CDR3aa: CASSPLFSRWSDEQYF; CDR3nt: TGTGCCAGCTCACCTTTATTTTCCAGGTGGTCGGACGAGCAGTACTTC
abundance: NA; d_gene: NA; v_gene: TRBV11-3; j_gene: TRBJ2-2; CDR3aa: CASSAQGVNTGELFF; CDR3nt: TGTGCCAGCAGCGCTCAGGGTGTGAACACCGGGGAGCTGTTTTTT
abundance: NA; d_gene: NA; v_gene: TRBV27; j_gene: TRBJ1-5; CDR3aa: CASSFRLGNQPQHF; CDR3nt: TGTGCCAGCAGTTTTCGGTTAGGCAATCAGCCCCAGCATTTT
abundance: NA; d_gene: NA; v_gene: TRBV13; j_gene: TRBJ1-3; CDR3aa: CASSSGHISGNTIYF; CDR3nt: TGTGCCAGCAGCTCCGGACACATCTCTGGAAACACCATATATTTT